The 13 T cell receptor beta chains below come from one sample, sequenced in a study of blood T cell repertoires in COVID-19. Here immunoSEQ multiplex PCR was the method, and the copy in TCRdb shows in-frame clones only, minus some. This repertoire shows a few hundred thousand clones, around 84% found once; its top ten account for 9.5% to 15%. The sequencing sample was made of peripheral blood. The receptors shown here come from a human donor in a cohort sampled during active COVID-19.

The chain joins TRBV28 to TRBJ1-2; 8 bases agree with TRBD1. The CDR3 is 14 residues long. V gave up 6 bases and J gave up 6 bases; unmatched junction bases: 9. The germline CDR1 and CDR2 sequences are MDHEN and SYDVKM. Written as DNA, the CDR3 is TGTGCCAGCAGCCAGGGGGCCGGATCAGATGGCTACACCTTC. This encodes CASSQGAGSDGYTF.

The chain has TRBV21-1 and TRBJ2-1; TRBD2, the table's D call, lacks a check against the DNA. TRBV21-1 corresponds to a pseudogene. This CDR3 region has 20 residues. DNA for the CDR3: TGTGCCAGCAGCAAAGAGGCGATATGGGGGAGGGCCTGCTCCTACAATGAGCAGTTCTTC. Translating it yields CASSKEAIWGRACSYNEQFF.

The chain joins TRBV10-3 to TRBJ1-2; weak D call: TRBD1 (5 bases). Between the trimmed V and J ends, which lost 2 bases and 7 bases, there was a span of 11 bases. The CDR3 runs 13 residues. Germline assignment: CDR1 ENHRY and CDR2 SYGVKD. Here the CDR3 reads CAISEGRQGGYTF. For the CDR3, the DNA is TGTGCCATCAGTGAGGGGCGGCAGGGTGGCTACACCTTC.

This sequence joins TRBV10-3 and TRBJ2-1; 9 nucleotides agree with TRBD2. This CDR3 has 14 amino acids. The germline V gene has CDR1 ENHRY and CDR2 SYGVKD. J lost 6 bases, V lost 4 bases, and 4 bases had no gene match. In nucleotides, the CDR3 is TGTGCCATCAGTGTTACTAGCGGGCCCAATGAGCAGTTCTTC. Its translation is CAISVTSGPNEQFF.

The chain carries TRBV4-2 and TRBJ2-7, with 14 bases identical to TRBD2. V dropped 0 bases and J dropped 2; count of bases not matched to a gene: 9. The germline V gene has CDR1 LGHNA and CDR2 YNFKEQ. This CDR3 has 19 amino acids. CDR3 coding DNA: TGTGCCAGCAGCCAAGAAGCATGGACTAGCGGGGGGCTGACCTACGAGCAGTACTTC. This gives the protein CASSQEAWTSGGLTYEQYF.

The gene calls are TRBV7-9 and TRBJ2-7; 7 nucleotides match TRBD1. Trimming removed 5 bases from V and 6 bases from J; junction bases left unmatched: 7. The CDR3 totals 13 residues. CDR1 is SEHNR, CDR2 FQNEAQ, per germline (reference sequence). The CDR3 loop is CASSPSGTVEQYF. DNA for the CDR3: TGTGCCAGCAGCCCGTCCGGGACAGTCGAGCAGTACTTC.

This chain joins TRBV20-1 and TRBJ1-1; TRBD1 matches at 7 bases. The CDR3 length is 11 residues. Germline trimming cut 6 bases from V and 11 bases from J; bases unmatched to any gene: 9. Germline CDR1 and CDR2: DFQATT and SNEGSKA (reference sequence). The DNA of the CDR3 is TGCAGTGCCCCCGGACAGGTCGACGCTTTCTTT. Its translation is CSAPGQVDAFF.

The rearrangement links TRBV18 to TRBJ1-5; TRBD1 agrees at 7 bases. V lost 3 bases to trimming and J lost 3 bases; unmatched junction nucleotides: 2. The CDR3 is made up of 14 amino acids. Germline V gene data show CDR1 as KGHSH and CDR2 as LQKENI. CDR3 in DNA: TGTGCCAGCTCACCCGGACAGGTCAATCAGCCCCAGCATTTT. Residues: CASSPGQVNQPQHF. The variable domain in full, completed from reference TRBV18 and TRBJ1-5, reads NAGVMQNPRHLVRRRGQEARLRCSPMKGHSHVYWYRQLPEEGLKFMVYLQKENIIDESGMPKERFSAEFPKEGPSILRIQQVVRGDSAAYFCASSPGQVNQPQHFGDGTRLSIL.

The chain is built from TRBV5-3 and TRBJ1-5; 7 bases align to TRBD1. TRBV5-3 is recorded as an ORF, its role being uncertain. This CDR3 has 15 amino acids. With 4 bases clipped from V and 0 bases from J, the junction kept 4 bases outside the gene matches. The CDR3 here is CARSRRGPSNQPQHF. The CDR3 DNA sequence: TGTGCCAGAAGCCGAAGGGGGCCTAGCAATCAGCCCCAGCATTTT.

The V call is TRBV4-1, the J call TRBJ1-5; D call uncertain. Trimming pared 4 bases from V and 0 bases from J, leaving 10 bases between. The CDR3 sequence is 15 residues long. Germline V gene sequence: CDR1 MGHRA, CDR2 YSYEKL. CDR3 sequence: CASSPDTYSNQPQHF. The DNA of the CDR3 is TGCGCCAGCAGCCCCGACACCTATAGCAATCAGCCCCAGCATTTT.

The J gene is TRBJ2-3, the V gene TRBV29-1; D might be TRBD1 (7 bases). Germline CDR1 is SQVTM and CDR2 is ANQGSEA. V gave up 7 bases and J gave up 6 bases, with 20 bases separating them. The CDR3 extends over 14 amino acids. In DNA, the CDR3 is TGCAGCGCTACCCCCAGGGGGGAGGTCGATACGCAGTATTTT. Protein product: CSATPRGEVDTQYF.

The chain joins TRBV6-5 to TRBJ2-5; tentatively, D is TRBD2 (6 bases). The V end lost 5 bases, the J end lost 5 bases, and 15 bases lay between the germline ends. The CDR3 has 14 amino acids. The V gene's germline CDR1 is MNHEY and CDR2 SVGAGI. CDR3 loop: CASSTGQGGETQYF. CDR3 coding DNA: TGTGCCAGCAGTACGGGGCAGGGAGGCGAGACCCAGTACTTC.

The J gene is TRBJ1-1, the V gene TRBV15; D not resolved. The V end was cut by 0 bases, the J end by 6 bases, with 8 bases between. The germline V gene encodes CDR1 LNHNV and CDR2 YYDKDF (reference sequence). This CDR3 comprises 13 residues. The CDR3 nucleotides are TGTGCCACCAGCAGAGATAGAGTCGCTGAAGCTTTCTTT. Translation gives CATSRDRVAEAFF.